A single sample gave rise to the 19 T cell receptor beta chains below, sequenced in a study of glioma-infiltrating T cells after dendritic cell vaccination. Method: immunoSEQ multiplex PCR; TCRdb's copy keeps in-frame clones and lacks some. This sample has fewer than 110,000 clones, with approximately 80% found just once. The material was blood, obtained before dendritic cell vaccination. The receptor set was obtained from a human donor with glioblastoma.

The chain joins TRBV5-8 to TRBJ1-6; possibly TRBD1 for D (5 bases). This CDR3 has 15 residues. The ends were cut back, 4 bases at V and 9 bases at J, with 17 bases in the middle. Germline loops: CDR1 SGHTS, CDR2 YDEGEE. The CDR3 nucleotides read TGTGCCAGCAGCGGCGGGACCCAAGAATCTTCACCCCTCCACTTT. Protein: CASSGGTQESSPLHF.

V usage is TRBV19 and J usage is TRBJ1-2; 7 positions match TRBD1. The CDR3 has 15 residues. Germline trimming cut 5 bases from V and 3 bases from J; bases unmatched to any gene: 9. Germline lookup yields CDR1 LNHDA and CDR2 SQIVND (reference sequence). In nucleotides, the CDR3 is TGTGCCAGTAGTGGATTTAAGGGGGCGGACTATGGCTACACCTTC. The encoded protein is CASSGFKGADYGYTF.

CDR3 protein: CASSVGGAEYGYTF. In nucleotides, the CDR3 is TGTGCCAGCAGCGTTGGGGGCGCCGAATATGGCTACACCTTC. The chain couples TRBV9 to TRBJ1-2; tentative D call: TRBD1 (6 bases). Trimming pared 2 bases from V and 5 bases from J, leaving 13 bases between. This CDR3 spans 14 amino acids. Germline V gene sequence: CDR1 SGDLS, CDR2 YYNGEE.

The rearrangement links TRBV5-4 to TRBJ2-1, with 9 nucleotides matching TRBD2. Trimming at V came to 1 base and at J to 9 bases, leaving 5 bases not matched to a gene. CDR1 is SGHNT, CDR2 YYREEE, per germline (reference sequence). The CDR3 has 14 residues. Here the CDR3 reads CASSLSSGVPEQFF. CDR3 DNA: TGTGCCAGCAGCTTGTCTAGCGGGGTCCCTGAGCAGTTCTTC.

The V and J genes are TRBV7-2 and TRBJ2-5, with D maybe TRBD1 (6 bases). Trimming pared 2 bases from V and 4 bases from J, leaving 11 bases between. CDR3 length equals 14 residues. Germline-derived CDR1 and CDR2 are SGHTA and FQGNSA. CDR3 bases: TGTGCCAGCAGCTTAAGGGGGTTGCGAGAGACCCAGTACTTC. It encodes CASSLRGLRETQYF.

The chain uses TRBV5-6 and TRBJ1-1; a weak D match, TRBD1 (6 bases). The CDR3 totals 13 residues. V lost 4 bases and J 8 bases, leaving 15 bases between the germline ends. Per the germline V gene, CDR1 is SGHDT and CDR2 is YYEEEE. The CDR3 sequence: CASSTDIDREAFF. DNA for the CDR3: TGTGCCAGCAGCACGGACATTGACAGGGAAGCTTTCTTT. The entire variable domain, with the rest obtained from reference TRBV5-6 and TRBJ1-1, is as follows: DAGVTQSPTHLIKTRGQQVTLRCSPKSGHDTVSWYQQALGQGPQFIFQYYEEEERQRGNFPDRFSGHQFPNYSSELNVNALLLGDSALYLCASSTDIDREAFFGQGTRLTVV.

The chain has TRBV27 and TRBJ2-1, with D perhaps TRBD1 (6 bases). V shed 3 bases and J shed 9 bases, with 12 bases lying between them. CDR1 MNHEY and CDR2 SMNVEV come from the germline V gene (reference sequence). The CDR3 runs 13 residues. CDR3 sequence (DNA): TGTGCCAGCAGTTTCCCAGGGGATGGTGAGCAGTTCTTC. It yields the protein CASSFPGDGEQFF.

This clone was detected only once. The V and J genes are TRBV9 and TRBJ2-7, with TRBD2 matching over 9 bases. CDR3 length: 17 residues. V trimming: 2 bases; J trimming: 3 bases; junction bases outside the gene matches: 12. Germline CDR1 is SGDLS and CDR2 is YYNGEE. In DNA form, the CDR3 reads TGTGCCAGCAGCGTCGGCGACCTACTAGCGGGCCTCTACGAGCAGTACTTC. Encoded protein: CASSVGDLLAGLYEQYF.

The chain combines TRBV7-9 with TRBJ1-2; D uncertain. The germline V and J ends were trimmed by 6 bases and 6 bases, with 20 bases remaining between them. From germline, CDR1 is SEHNR and CDR2 FQNEAQ (reference sequence). CDR3 size: 15 residues. CDR3 protein: CASRHTSGEGDGYTF. The CDR3, as DNA: TGTGCCAGCAGGCATACATCCGGGGAAGGAGATGGCTACACCTTC. The full variable domain, with the rest looked up from reference TRBV7-9 and TRBJ1-2, is DTGVSQNPRHKITKRGQNVTFRCDPISEHNRLYWYRQTLGQGPEFLTYFQNEAQLEKSRLLSDRFSAERPKGSFSTLEIQRTEQGDSAMYLCASRHTSGEGDGYTFGSGTRLTVV.

The V and J genes are TRBV6-1 and TRBJ1-2; 7 bases match TRBD1. The CDR3 loop spans 13 amino acids. V was pared by 6 bases and J by 6 bases, with 7 bases of the junction left unmatched. Germline loops: CDR1 MNHNS, CDR2 SASEGT. The CDR3 loop is CASRQTGRHGYTF. Here the CDR3 DNA reads TGTGCCAGCAGGCAGACAGGGAGGCATGGCTACACCTTC.

This clone was found a few times. This chain joins TRBV5-6 and TRBJ1-5; TRBD1 agrees at 8 bases. The junction had 8 bases not matched to a gene; V was cut back by 2 bases and J by 4 bases. The CDR3 runs to 16 residues. Germline CDR1 is SGHDT and CDR2 is YYEEEE. This CDR3 reads CASSLLSTGGNQPQHF. The DNA for the CDR3 is TGTGCCAGCAGCTTATTGTCTACAGGGGGTAATCAGCCCCAGCATTTT.

The chain couples TRBV5-1 to TRBJ2-5; 10 bases are a match to TRBD2. The CDR3 totals 15 residues. CDR1 is SGHRS, CDR2 YFSETQ, per germline. V shed 4 bases and J 0 bases; nucleotides not matched to a gene: 3. The CDR3 sequence is CASSEAGGYQETQYF. For the CDR3, the DNA is TGCGCCAGCAGCGAAGCGGGGGGGTACCAAGAGACCCAGTACTTC.

This clone appeared once. The rearrangement joins TRBV7-2 to TRBJ1-3; possible D gene TRBD1, 5 bases. CDR1 is SGHTA and CDR2 is FQGNSA in the germline V gene. The CDR3 consists of 15 residues. V was cut by 3 bases and J by 4 bases, with 13 bases left in between. CDR3 bases: TGTGCCAGCAGCTTCGACAGCAACGGGGGAAACACCATATATTTT. It codes for CASSFDSNGGNTIYF. Full variable domain (outside the CDR3, taken from reference TRBV7-2 and TRBJ1-3): GAGVSQSPSNKVTEKGKDVELRCDPISGHTALYWYRQSLGQGLEFLIYFQGNSAPDKSGLPSDRFSAERTGGSVSTLTIQRTQQEDSAVYLCASSFDSNGGNTIYFGEGSWLTVV.

The gene calls are TRBV6-5 and TRBJ2-3, with D maybe TRBD2 (6 bases). Germline CDR1 and CDR2: MNHEY and SVGAGI. This CDR3 spans 14 amino acids. The V end was cut by 0 bases, the J end by 7 bases, with 11 bases between. The CDR3 DNA follows: TGTGCCAGCAGTTACTCGGGGGAGGCGAATACGCAGTATTTT. This translates into CASSYSGEANTQYF.

As concerns this clone: Additional DNA sequences in this sample encode the identical CDR3. V gene TRBV19 combines with J gene TRBJ2-7, with TRBD1 as a possible D gene (6 bases). The germline CDR1 and CDR2 sequences are LNHDA and SQIVND (reference sequence). The length of the CDR3 is 15 residues. V lost 0 bases, J lost 2 bases, and 11 bases lay in between. The CDR3: CASSIEGRGAYEQYF. The DNA of the CDR3 is TGTGCCAGTAGTATAGAGGGCAGGGGAGCCTACGAGCAGTACTTC.

A few counts support this clone. The chain joins TRBV2 to TRBJ1-2, with 8 bases identical to TRBD1. Per the germline V gene, CDR1 is SNHLY and CDR2 is FYNNEI. The CDR3 has 13 amino acids. The V segment lost 8 bases and the J segment 6 bases; nucleotides outside the gene matches: 8. As DNA, the CDR3 is TGTGCCAGCCAGACAGGGGAAGTGAATGGCTACACCTTC. Translation gives CASQTGEVNGYTF.

This sequence joins TRBV10-3 and TRBJ2-5; 10 bases fit TRBD2. This CDR3 is 15 amino acids long. Germline V lookup: CDR1 ENHRY, CDR2 SYGVKD. V dropped 3 bases and J dropped 2; count of bases not matched to a gene: 3. The CDR3 DNA follows: TGTGCCATCAGTGATTTAGCGGGGGGTCAAGAGACCCAGTACTTC. It yields the protein CAISDLAGGQETQYF.

This clone was seen a single time. The V gene is TRBV19, the J gene TRBJ1-5, with D perhaps TRBD1 (5 bases). V lost 10 bases and J 0 bases, leaving 19 bases between the germline ends. The CDR3 spans 16 residues. Germline CDR1 LNHDA, CDR2 SQIVND (reference sequence). The chain's CDR3 is CATSREKAASNQPQHF. CDR3 in DNA: TGTGCCACTTCCAGGGAAAAGGCCGCTAGCAATCAGCCCCAGCATTTT.

The rearrangement links TRBV6-4 to TRBJ1-2, with D possibly being TRBD1 (5 bases). Germline-derived CDR1 and CDR2 are MRHNA and SNTAGT. This CDR3 has 14 amino acids. V was clipped by 0 bases and J by 2 bases, with 7 bases between them. In nucleotides, the CDR3 is TGTGCCAGCAGTGACTCGGGGCAGAACTATGGCTACACCTTC. Translation gives CASSDSGQNYGYTF.